The 17 T cell receptor beta chains in this list originate from one sample, sequenced in a study of Ad26.COV2.S vaccination and SARS-CoV-2 variants. Clones were sequenced by immunoSEQ multiplex PCR, and TCRdb holds only the in-frame ones, with some missing. Of hundreds of thousands of clones listed, around 89% were seen once; the top ten hold about 5%. Treatment specified: over 15 received Ad26.COV2.S at low or high dose, single or two shots; roughly five received placebo; per-sample allocation not given. Following the first vaccine or placebo injection, samples were taken on day 63. The input for sequencing was peripheral blood, taken in a trial of Ad26.COV2.S vaccine versus placebo. These TCRs come from a person aged 18-60 years who received the Ad26.COV2.S COVID-19 vaccine or a placebo.

This clone came up a few times. The rearrangement links TRBV6-5 to TRBJ2-1, with 7 bases aligning to TRBD2. CDR3 length: 15 residues. The V and J ends lost 6 bases and 8 bases, in that order; junction bases with no gene match: 13. The germline V gene has CDR1 MNHEY and CDR2 SVGAGI. Here the CDR3 DNA reads TGTGCCAGCAGAACCGCCGGGACTAACTTCGATGAGCAGTTCTTC. It is translated as CASRTAGTNFDEQFF.

With respect to this clone: Other DNA sequences in the same sample also yield this CDR3. V gene TRBV18 combines with J gene TRBJ2-2; TRBD1 might be the D (5 bases). Germline V gives CDR1 KGHSH, CDR2 LQKENI. Trimming removed 3 bases from V and 2 bases from J, with 7 bases in between. The CDR3 loop spans 14 amino acids. CDR3 DNA: TGTGCCAGCTCACCGCAGGGAAACACCGGGGAGCTGTTTTTT. Protein product: CASSPQGNTGELFF.

The chain is built from TRBV3-1 (or the pseudogene TRBV3-2) and TRBJ2-2; a weak D match, TRBD1 (6 bases). CDR1 is LGHDT, CDR2 YNNKEL, per germline (reference sequence). V lost 4 bases, J lost 4 bases, and 16 bases lay in between. The length of the CDR3 is 16 residues. In nucleotides, the CDR3 is TGTGCCAGCAGCCCCTCCAACAGGGCCGGCACCGGGGAGCTGTTTTTT. Protein: CASSPSNRAGTGELFF.

The chain employs TRBV21-1 and TRBJ1-6. TRBV21-1 counts as a pseudogene. The CDR3 contains 18 residues. This chain's CDR3 is CASSKDCYWETYNSPLHF. In nucleotides, the CDR3 is TGTGCCAGCAGCAAAGATTGTTATTGGGAAACGTATAATTCACCCCTCCACTTT.

This clone was observed a few times. V and J are TRBV27 and TRBJ1-5, with 9 bases fitting TRBD1. Germline V gene sequence: CDR1 MNHEY, CDR2 SMNVEV (reference sequence). V dropped 2 bases and J dropped 2; count of bases not matched to a gene: 7. The CDR3 has 17 residues. CDR3 coding DNA: TGTGCCAGCAGTTTACGCGGGACAGGGATGGGCAATCAGCCCCAGCATTTT. Translating gives CASSLRGTGMGNQPQHF.

The chain joins TRBV4-2 to TRBJ1-1; D is undetermined. Between the trimmed V and J ends, which lost 6 bases and 0 bases, there was a span of 5 bases. Germline V lookup: CDR1 LGHNA, CDR2 YNFKEQ. This CDR3 has 12 residues. CDR3 region: CASRDLNTEAFF. For the CDR3, the DNA is TGTGCCAGCAGAGATTTGAACACTGAAGCTTTCTTT.

Here the CDR3 reads CASRRSDTQYF. CDR3 DNA sequence: TGTGCCAGCAGACGCTCGGATACGCAGTATTTT. The chain is built from TRBV6-5 and TRBJ2-3; D ambiguous. The CDR3 consists of 11 residues. V was pared by 6 bases and J by 6 bases, with 7 bases between. Germline V gene sequence: CDR1 MNHEY, CDR2 SVGAGI.

This rearrangement joins TRBV7-2 to TRBJ1-5; unclear D gene. CDR1 and CDR2 from the germline V gene are SGHTA and FQGNSA. The length of the CDR3 is 13 residues. Trimming pared 1 base from V and 5 bases from J, leaving 6 bases between. The CDR3 DNA sequence: TGTGCCAGCAGCTTAGGGGATTATCAGCCCCAGCATTTT. It yields the protein CASSLGDYQPQHF. Full variable domain (outside the CDR3, taken from reference TRBV7-2 and TRBJ1-5): GAGVSQSPSNKVTEKGKDVELRCDPISGHTALYWYRQSLGQGLEFLIYFQGNSAPDKSGLPSDRFSAERTGGSVSTLTIQRTQQEDSAVYLCASSLGDYQPQHFGDGTRLSIL.

With respect to this clone: The same CDR3 can be traced to other DNA sequences in this sample. This rearrangement joins TRBV18 to TRBJ2-7; D is perhaps TRBD2 (5 bases). Germline V gives CDR1 KGHSH, CDR2 LQKENI. This CDR3 spans 14 amino acids. V was trimmed by 4 bases and J by 1 base, leaving 11 bases between them. This CDR3 reads CASSRSGDSYEQYF. The CDR3 DNA reads as TGTGCCAGCTCACGATCCGGGGATTCCTACGAGCAGTACTTC.

The chain couples TRBV5-1 to TRBJ2-2, with 9 bases identical to TRBD1. Trimming at V came to 4 bases and at J to 5 bases, leaving 12 bases not matched to a gene. This CDR3 region has 17 residues. The germline CDR1 and CDR2 sequences are SGHRS and YFSETQ. The CDR3 coding sequence is TGCGCCAGCAGCCAGCGAGCCGGGACAGGGCGAACCGGGGAGCTGTTTTTT. It encodes CASSQRAGTGRTGELFF.

This chain joins TRBV28 and TRBJ2-3, with D unclear. Germline loops: CDR1 MDHEN, CDR2 SYDVKM. This CDR3 has 15 amino acids. V shed 6 bases and J shed 0 bases, with 13 bases lying between them. This CDR3 is CASRDGPTSTDTQYF. As DNA, the CDR3 is TGTGCCAGCAGGGACGGCCCGACGAGCACAGATACGCAGTATTTT.

The chain uses TRBV10-3 and TRBJ2-5; possible D gene TRBD1, 8 bases. The CDR3 runs 15 residues. CDR1 ENHRY and CDR2 SYGVKD come from the germline V gene. V lost 3 bases, J lost 4 bases, and 15 bases lay in between. The CDR3, as DNA: TGTGCCATCAGTGATCAGGACAGGGAGGGAGAGACCCAGTACTTC. Translating gives CAISDQDREGETQYF.

The chain has TRBV6-2 or TRBV6-3 and TRBJ2-7, with 11 bases aligning to TRBD1. Germline lookup yields CDR1 MNHEY and CDR2 SVGEGT. This CDR3 spans 16 amino acids. The junction had 10 bases not matched to a gene; V was cut back by 2 bases and J by 7 bases. The CDR3 DNA sequence: TGTGCCAGCAGTTACCCGGATCTCGGACAGGGGGCAGAGCAGTACTTC. Residues: CASSYPDLGQGAEQYF.

J is TRBJ1-1 and V is TRBV20-1, with TRBD1 matching 8 bases. The V gene's germline CDR1 is DFQATT and CDR2 SNEGSKA (reference sequence). This CDR3 is built from 13 residues. With 3 bases clipped from V and 8 bases from J, the junction kept 8 bases outside the gene matches. DNA of the CDR3: TGCAGTGCTAGTTATGACAGGGGACTAGAAGCTTTCTTT. Translation: CSASYDRGLEAFF.

The genes are TRBV19 and TRBJ1-1; 11 bases agree with TRBD1. CDR1 is LNHDA, CDR2 SQIVND, per germline (reference sequence). The CDR3 consists of 14 residues. V lost 5 bases and J lost 4; bases outside the gene matches: 3. CDR3 sequence reads: CASSPGTGGTEAFF. CDR3 bases: TGTGCCAGTAGTCCCGGGACAGGGGGCACTGAAGCTTTCTTT.

This sequence joins TRBV18 and TRBJ1-4; 11 bases fit TRBD1. Germline assignment: CDR1 KGHSH and CDR2 LQKENI. The CDR3 extends over 15 amino acids. The J segment lost 5 bases and the V segment lost 5 bases, leaving 4 bases of the junction unmatched. CDR3 DNA sequence: TGTGCCAGCTCAGTCGGGACAGGGGGAAATGAAAAACTGTTTTTT. It codes for CASSVGTGGNEKLFF. The whole variable domain, remainder taken from reference TRBV18 and TRBJ1-4, is NAGVMQNPRHLVRRRGQEARLRCSPMKGHSHVYWYRQLPEEGLKFMVYLQKENIIDESGMPKERFSAEFPKEGPSILRIQQVVRGDSAAYFCASSVGTGGNEKLFFGSGTQLSVL.

The sample holds one count of this clone. The V and J genes are TRBV7-2 and TRBJ2-4; TRBD2 matches 10 bases. With 2 bases clipped from V and 4 bases from J, the junction kept 8 bases outside the gene matches. Germline CDR1 and CDR2: SGHTA and FQGNSA. CDR3 size: 17 residues. The CDR3 is CASSLLERGGRKNIQYF. The CDR3 region has the DNA TGTGCCAGCAGCTTATTAGAGCGGGGGGGCCGGAAAAACATTCAGTACTTC. Together with reference TRBV7-2 and TRBJ2-4, the CDR3 gives the full variable domain: GAGVSQSPSNKVTEKGKDVELRCDPISGHTALYWYRQSLGQGLEFLIYFQGNSAPDKSGLPSDRFSAERTGGSVSTLTIQRTQQEDSAVYLCASSLLERGGRKNIQYFGAGTRLSVL.